This T cell receptor beta chain is drawn from a study of T cells after yellow fever vaccination. Study results and caveats: There was a small share of clonotypes that showed up in both the CD4 and CD8 compartments. Bulk-population clonotypes that are abundant could appear as contaminants in FACS-sorted repertoires.

Comments on this clonotype: The antigen is not known.

TCRdb processed the 5' RACE reads anew with MiXCR; each CDR3 protein has one entry. The sample has approximately 330,000 distinct CDR3 sequences, roughly 4% seen once. Germline V gene sequence: CDR1 SGDLS, CDR2 YYNGEE. The CDR3 sequence is 15 residues long. V lost 3 bases and J lost 2; bases outside the gene matches: 2. The source material was PBMCs, sampled 5 days after the yellow fever booster vaccination. This sequence originates from a man younger than 35 who received the YFV17D yellow fever vaccine. This chain connects TRBV9 to TRBJ2-2; 9 bases agree with TRBD2. For the CDR3, the DNA is TGTGCCAGCAGCGGTAGCGGGAGAAACACCGGGGAGCTGTTTTTT. It is translated as CASSGSGRNTGELFF.